One and the same sample provided the 28 T cell receptor beta chains below, sequenced in a study of cytomegalovirus exposure and HLA in healthy donors. The PCR had 60 Vbeta and 13 Jbeta primers. The assay was immunoSEQ multiplex PCR, and TCRdb's table has in-frame clones only and misses some. This sample has 220,000 or so clones; more than 65% occur once, and the top ten carry about 1.7%. The sample taken for sequencing was PBMCs. The receptor source for this set is a man over 45 in good health and CMV-seronegative.

V is TRBV7-2 and J is TRBJ2-5; 16 bases match TRBD2. V lost 5 bases and J lost 9; bases outside the gene matches: 9. CDR3 length: 16 amino acids. Looked up from germline, CDR1 is SGHTA and CDR2 is FQGNSA. CDR3 in DNA: TGTGCCAGCAGCCTGGGACTAGCGGGAGGGGCTCAGGCCCAGTACTTC. Translated: CASSLGLAGGAQAQYF.

V and J are TRBV18 and TRBJ2-5; possible D gene TRBD1, 6 bases. CDR1 is KGHSH, CDR2 LQKENI, per germline. With 6 bases removed from V and 1 base from J, the gap between germline ends came to 9 bases. The CDR3 has 13 residues. The CDR3 nucleotides read TGTGCCAGCTCGACGACAGGCCAAGAGACCCAGTACTTC. It yields the protein CASSTTGQETQYF.

V is TRBV7-9 and J is TRBJ1-4, with D unclear. From germline, CDR1 is SEHNR and CDR2 FQNEAQ (reference sequence). V lost 5 bases and J 8 bases, leaving 18 bases between the germline ends. The CDR3 extends over 15 amino acids. This CDR3 is CASSPEGVREEKLFF. The DNA for the CDR3 is TGTGCCAGCAGCCCGGAGGGAGTGAGGGAGGAAAAACTGTTTTTT.

The chain employs TRBV28 and TRBJ1-5; 8 bases agree with TRBD1. This CDR3 contains 16 residues. Germline V gene data show CDR1 as MDHEN and CDR2 as SYDVKM. Trimming took 1 base from V and 5 from J; bases not matched to a gene: 7. The CDR3 nucleotides read TGTGCCAGCAGTTTATATCAGGGGGCGCCCCATCAGCCCCAGCATTTT. Protein sequence: CASSLYQGAPHQPQHF. The whole variable domain, filled in from reference TRBV28 and TRBJ1-5, reads DVKVTQSSRYLVKRTGEKVFLECVQDMDHENMFWYRQDPGLGLRLIYFSYDVKMKEKGDIPEGYSVSREKKERFSLILESASTNQTSMYLCASSLYQGAPHQPQHFGDGTRLSIL.

This chain uses TRBV7-9 with TRBJ2-3, with no clear D. V shed 1 base and J shed 3 bases, with 8 bases lying between them. The germline CDR1 and CDR2 sequences are SEHNR and FQNEAQ (reference sequence). CDR3 length: 14 amino acids. The CDR3 bases are TGTGCCAGCAGCTTAGTCACAGCAACAGATACGCAGTATTTT. This codes for CASSLVTATDTQYF.

The chain couples TRBV18 to TRBJ1-3; tentatively, D is TRBD1 (6 bases). The CDR3 runs to 15 residues. V was shortened by 6 bases and J by 0 bases, with 12 bases between the two germline ends. Germline V gene sequence: CDR1 KGHSH, CDR2 LQKENI. Written as DNA, the CDR3 is TGTGCCAGCTCCGACAGGTCTGTCTCTGGAAACACCATATATTTT. It translates to CASSDRSVSGNTIYF.

The J gene is TRBJ2-1, the V gene TRBV9; 13 nucleotides align to TRBD2. The J segment lost 9 bases and the V segment lost 2 bases, leaving 5 bases of the junction unmatched. This CDR3 contains 15 residues. Germline CDR1 and CDR2: SGDLS and YYNGEE. This CDR3 reads CASSVTSGGHGEQFF. In DNA form, the CDR3 reads TGTGCCAGCAGCGTGACTAGCGGGGGGCATGGTGAGCAGTTCTTC.

The gene calls are TRBV6-1 and TRBJ2-1; 7 bases align to TRBD1. The J segment lost 0 bases and the V segment lost 4 bases, leaving 6 bases of the junction unmatched. The CDR3 runs to 16 residues. The germline V gene has CDR1 MNHNS and CDR2 SASEGT. Written as DNA, the CDR3 is TGTGCCAGCAGTGGGGGGACAGCGTTCTCCTACAATGAGCAGTTCTTC. It encodes CASSGGTAFSYNEQFF.

The chain is built from TRBV5-1 and TRBJ1-1, with TRBD1 identical over 7 bases. V dropped 0 bases and J dropped 1; count of bases not matched to a gene: 9. There are 17 residues in the CDR3. The germline gives CDR1 SGHRS, CDR2 YFSETQ. CDR3 bases: TGCGCCAGCAGCTTGGACCCGCCAGGGGGAGGGAACACTGAAGCTTTCTTT. It translates to CASSLDPPGGGNTEAFF. The whole variable domain, remainder taken from reference TRBV5-1 and TRBJ1-1, is KAGVTQTPRYLIKTRGQQVTLSCSPISGHRSVSWYQQTPGQGLQFLFEYFSETQRNKGNFPGRFSGRQFSNSRSEMNVSTLELGDSALYLCASSLDPPGGGNTEAFFGQGTRLTVV.

This sequence joins TRBV28 and TRBJ1-3; no clear D gene. This CDR3 region has 15 residues. Germline lookup yields CDR1 MDHEN and CDR2 SYDVKM. DNA of the CDR3: TGTGCTAGCGACCTCGGTGGAGGGTCTGGAAACACCATATATTTT. Amino acid sequence: CASDLGGGSGNTIYF.

The chain employs TRBV6-5 and TRBJ2-5; 7 bases agree with TRBD1. The DNA end lines up better with TRBJ2-7; the J call may be wrong. Per germline, CDR1 MNHEY and CDR2 SVGAGI. This CDR3 spans 14 amino acids. DNA of the CDR3: TGTGCCAGCAGTCCTCGGACAGGTCGGTACGAGCAGTACTTC. Protein: CASSPRTGRYEQYF.

This sequence joins TRBV5-1 and TRBJ2-3, with D hard to call. This CDR3 has 12 amino acids. Germline-derived CDR1 and CDR2 are SGHRS and YFSETQ. Trimming shortened V by 0 bases and J by 4 bases, and 3 bases separated the two germline ends. CDR3 DNA sequence: TGCGCCAGCAGCTTGGCTTCAGATACGCAGTATTTT. Amino acids: CASSLASDTQYF.

This clone appeared a few times. V is TRBV6-5 and J is TRBJ1-1; D gene unclear. The V gene lost 1 base and the J gene lost 1 base, with 7 bases spanning the gap. CDR3 size: 14 residues. The germline V gene has CDR1 MNHEY and CDR2 SVGAGI. The CDR3 loop reads CASSYYTSNTEAFF. For the CDR3, the DNA is TGTGCCAGCAGTTACTACACATCGAACACTGAAGCTTTCTTT.

This rearrangement joins TRBV5-1 to TRBJ2-2, with D tentatively TRBD1 (5 bases). Germline V gives CDR1 SGHRS, CDR2 YFSETQ. Trimming removed 2 bases from V and 7 bases from J, with 12 bases in between. CDR3 length: 14 residues. CDR3 sequence: CASSLGQGNGELFF. CDR3 sequence (DNA): TGCGCCAGCAGCTTAGGCCAGGGAAACGGGGAGCTGTTTTTT.

This chain connects TRBV29-1 to TRBJ1-1, with TRBD1 identical over 9 bases. Germline values: CDR1 SQVTM, CDR2 ANQGSEA. This CDR3 is built from 11 residues. The V segment lost 6 bases and the J segment 8 bases; nucleotides outside the gene matches: 4. This CDR3 reads CSVGTGREAFF. DNA for the CDR3: TGCAGCGTCGGGACAGGGCGGGAAGCTTTCTTT.

CDR3 in amino acids: CASKSGLSHGYTF. CDR3 in DNA: TGTGCCAGCAAAAGCGGACTGTCCCATGGCTACACCTTC. The chain couples TRBV28 to TRBJ1-2; D gene uncertain. Germline V gene data show CDR1 as MDHEN and CDR2 as SYDVKM. The V end lost 7 bases, the J end lost 6 bases, and 15 bases lay between the germline ends. The CDR3 is 13 residues long.

The gene calls are TRBV11-2 and TRBJ2-4; D perhaps matches TRBD1 (6 bases). There are 15 residues in the CDR3. Trimming removed 3 bases from V and 0 bases from J, with 9 bases in between. From germline, CDR1 is SGHAT and CDR2 FQNNGV. CDR3 sequence reads: CASSFSGVAKNIQYF. DNA of the CDR3: TGTGCCAGCAGCTTCTCAGGGGTAGCCAAAAACATTCAGTACTTC.

The chain combines TRBV29-1 with TRBJ1-1; 8 nucleotides agree with TRBD1. Germline V lookup: CDR1 SQVTM, CDR2 ANQGSEA. This CDR3 spans 13 amino acids. With 0 bases clipped from V and 12 bases from J, the junction kept 9 bases outside the gene matches. CDR3 amino acids: CSVEDGGDRPSFF. In DNA form, the CDR3 reads TGCAGCGTTGAAGATGGGGGGGACAGGCCATCTTTCTTT. The whole variable domain, remainder taken from reference TRBV29-1 and TRBJ1-1, is SAVISQKPSRDICQRGTSLTIQCQVDSQVTMMFWYRQQPGQSLTLIATANQGSEATYESGFVIDKFPISRPNLTFSTLTVSNMSPEDSSIYLCSVEDGGDRPSFFGQGTRLTVV.

The V call is TRBV6-5, the J call TRBJ1-6; 7 bases fit TRBD1. Per germline, CDR1 MNHEY and CDR2 SVGAGI. This CDR3 spans 15 amino acids. Unmatched junction bases numbered 7, after V lost 6 bases and J lost 5 bases. CDR3 region: CASRRGGQDNSPLHF. CDR3 bases: TGTGCCAGCAGACGGGGAGGACAGGATAATTCACCCCTCCACTTT.

This clone came up once. This chain uses TRBV11-2 with TRBJ2-1, with D maybe TRBD1 (5 bases). CDR3 size: 14 residues. V gave up 1 base and J gave up 8 bases, with 12 bases separating them. The germline CDR1 and CDR2 sequences are SGHAT and FQNNGV. The CDR3 sequence is CASSLGQGVHEQFF. In DNA, the CDR3 is TGTGCCAGCAGCTTAGGGCAGGGTGTGCATGAGCAGTTCTTC.

The J gene is TRBJ2-1, the V gene TRBV25-1; 9 nucleotides agree with TRBD2. Unmatched junction bases numbered 10, after V lost 7 bases and J lost 6 bases. From germline, CDR1 is MGHDK and CDR2 SYGVNS. CDR3 length: 15 residues. The CDR3, as DNA: TGTGCCAGCACCGGTCCGGGACTAGCCCCCAATGAGCAGTTCTTC. Translating it yields CASTGPGLAPNEQFF.

This clone was seen only a few times. This rearrangement joins TRBV27 to TRBJ1-2, with D tentatively TRBD1 (5 bases). V gave up 6 bases and J gave up 1 base, with 15 bases separating them. Germline CDR1 is MNHEY and CDR2 is SMNVEV (reference sequence). There are 15 residues in the CDR3. The CDR3 loop is CASRPTDLLNYGYTF. CDR3 bases: TGTGCCAGCAGACCGACAGATCTACTTAACTATGGCTACACCTTC.

This chain joins TRBV4-2 and TRBJ2-3, with 10 bases aligning to TRBD2. V was clipped by 0 bases and J by 5 bases; unmatched bases: 5. Germline CDR1 reads LGHNA; CDR2 reads YNFKEQ. The CDR3 has 16 residues. The CDR3 reads CASSQDLAGVKDTQYF. Written as DNA, the CDR3 is TGTGCCAGCAGCCAAGATCTAGCGGGAGTTAAAGATACGCAGTATTTT.

In the case of this clone: In the same sample, other DNA sequences code for this CDR3. This chain links TRBV28 with TRBJ2-7; D is uncertain. The CDR3 loop spans 12 amino acids. The V end lost 5 bases, the J end lost 1 base, and 6 bases lay between the germline ends. The germline CDR1 and CDR2 sequences are MDHEN and SYDVKM. As DNA, the CDR3 is TGTGCCAGCAGTCCTCTATCCTACGAGCAGTACTTC. Translation: CASSPLSYEQYF.

This clone was detected only once. The chain is built from TRBV6-5 and TRBJ1-2, with TRBD1 identical over 9 bases. The germline V gene has CDR1 MNHEY and CDR2 SVGAGI. The CDR3 totals 15 residues. With 3 bases clipped from V and 6 bases from J, the junction kept 8 bases outside the gene matches. CDR3 loop: CASSYSTGGSDGYTF. CDR3 DNA sequence: TGTGCCAGCAGTTATTCGACAGGGGGATCGGATGGCTACACCTTC.

The V gene is TRBV29-1, the J gene TRBJ2-1; the match to TRBD1 covers 7 bases. V trimming: 4 bases; J trimming: 3 bases; junction bases outside the gene matches: 9. CDR1 is SQVTM and CDR2 is ANQGSEA in the germline V gene. The CDR3 loop spans 15 amino acids. CDR3 loop: CSVGSVAGGYNEQFF. The CDR3 region has the DNA TGCAGCGTTGGGTCGGTGGCAGGGGGCTACAATGAGCAGTTCTTC.

V and J are TRBV6-5 and TRBJ2-7, with 12 bases that match TRBD1. The CDR3 extends over 15 amino acids. The J segment lost 3 bases and the V segment lost 4 bases, leaving 4 bases of the junction unmatched. Germline-derived CDR1 and CDR2 are MNHEY and SVGAGI. This chain's CDR3 is CASSFRDRGLYEQYF. CDR3 nucleotides: TGTGCCAGCAGTTTCCGGGACAGGGGGCTCTACGAGCAGTACTTC.

This clone was counted between two and nine times. The chain links TRBV27 to TRBJ1-5; 8 nucleotides match TRBD1. CDR1 is MNHEY, CDR2 SMNVEV, per germline (reference sequence). Unmatched junction bases numbered 9, after V lost 8 bases and J lost 3 bases. The CDR3 is 15 residues long. This CDR3 is CASGSGQVINQPQHF. CDR3 in DNA: TGTGCCAGCGGGTCGGGACAGGTCATCAATCAGCCCCAGCATTTT.